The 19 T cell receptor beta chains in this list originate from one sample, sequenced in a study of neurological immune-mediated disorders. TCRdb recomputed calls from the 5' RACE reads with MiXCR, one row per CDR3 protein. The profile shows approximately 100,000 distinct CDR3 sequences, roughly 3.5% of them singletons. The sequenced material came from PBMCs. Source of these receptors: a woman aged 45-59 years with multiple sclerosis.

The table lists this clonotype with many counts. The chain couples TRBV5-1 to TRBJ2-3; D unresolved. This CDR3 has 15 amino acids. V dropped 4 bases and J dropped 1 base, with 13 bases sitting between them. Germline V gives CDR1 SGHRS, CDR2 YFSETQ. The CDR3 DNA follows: TGCGCCAGCAGCACAACCCGGGTGGGCACAGATACGCAGTATTTT. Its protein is CASSTTRVGTDTQYF. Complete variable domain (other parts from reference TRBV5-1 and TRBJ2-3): KAGVTQTPRYLIKTRGQQVTLSCSPISGHRSVSWYQQTPGQGLQFLFEYFSETQRNKGNFPGRFSGRQFSNSRSEMNVSTLELGDSALYLCASSTTRVGTDTQYFGPGTRLTVL.

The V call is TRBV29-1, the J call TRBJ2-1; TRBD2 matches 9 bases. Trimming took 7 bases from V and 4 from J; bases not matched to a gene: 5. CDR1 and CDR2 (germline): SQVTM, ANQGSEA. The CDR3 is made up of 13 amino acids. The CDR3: CSGRGGLYNEQFF. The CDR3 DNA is TGCAGCGGGCGGGGGGGTCTATACAATGAGCAGTTCTTC.

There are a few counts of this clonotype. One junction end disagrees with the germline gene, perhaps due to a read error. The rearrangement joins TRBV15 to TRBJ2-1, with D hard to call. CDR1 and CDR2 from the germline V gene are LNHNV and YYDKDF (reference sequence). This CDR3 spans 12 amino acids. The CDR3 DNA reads TGTGCCACCAACAGAGATTACTATGAGCAGTTCTTC. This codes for CATNRDYYEQFF.

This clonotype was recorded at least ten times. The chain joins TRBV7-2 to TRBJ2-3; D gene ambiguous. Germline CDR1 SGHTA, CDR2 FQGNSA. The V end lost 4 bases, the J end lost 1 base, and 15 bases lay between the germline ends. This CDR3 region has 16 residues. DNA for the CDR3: TGTGCCAGCAGCTCAGATCAAAGATGGGGCACAGATACGCAGTATTTT. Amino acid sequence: CASSSDQRWGTDTQYF.

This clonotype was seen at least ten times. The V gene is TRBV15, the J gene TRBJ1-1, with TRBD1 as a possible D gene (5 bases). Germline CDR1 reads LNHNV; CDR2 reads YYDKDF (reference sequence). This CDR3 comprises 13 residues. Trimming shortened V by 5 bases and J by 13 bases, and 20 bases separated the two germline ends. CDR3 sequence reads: CATSLGPPRSGFF. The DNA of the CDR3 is TGTGCCACCAGCCTGGGACCCCCGCGTAGTGGTTTCTTT.

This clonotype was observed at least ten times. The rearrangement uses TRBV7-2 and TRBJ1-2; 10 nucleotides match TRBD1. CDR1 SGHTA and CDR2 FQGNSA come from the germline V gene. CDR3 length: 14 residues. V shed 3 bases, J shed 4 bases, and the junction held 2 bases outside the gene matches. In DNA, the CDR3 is TGTGCCAGCAGCTTCAGGACAGGGGGCTATGGCTACACCTTC. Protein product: CASSFRTGGYGYTF.

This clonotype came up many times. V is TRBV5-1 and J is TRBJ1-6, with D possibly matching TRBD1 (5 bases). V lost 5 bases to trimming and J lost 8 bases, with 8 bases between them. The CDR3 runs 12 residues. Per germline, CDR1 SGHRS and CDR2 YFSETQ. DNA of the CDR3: TGCGCCAGCAGGGTAGGGGATTCACCCCTCCACTTT. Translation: CASRVGDSPLHF.

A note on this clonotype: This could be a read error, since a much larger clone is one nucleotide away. The CDR3 DNA reads as TGTGCCAGCAGTTTGCGGCAGGGGGTCAATCAGCCCCAGAATTTT. This gives the protein CASSLRQGVNQPQNF. This rearrangement joins TRBV28 to TRBJ1-5, with 7 bases that match TRBD1. The CDR3 runs to 15 residues. CDR1 MDHEN and CDR2 SYDVKM come from the germline V gene.

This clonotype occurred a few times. CDR3: CASSFQPGPPGRDTEAFF. In DNA form, the CDR3 reads TGTGCCAGCAGCTTCCAACCGGGACCGCCTGGGAGGGACACTGAAGCTTTCTTT. The V call is TRBV7-2, the J call TRBJ1-1; a possible D gene is TRBD1 (5 bases). Trimming removed 3 bases at V and 3 bases at J, with 23 bases between. The CDR3 contains 18 residues. Germline assignment: CDR1 SGHTA and CDR2 FQGNSA.

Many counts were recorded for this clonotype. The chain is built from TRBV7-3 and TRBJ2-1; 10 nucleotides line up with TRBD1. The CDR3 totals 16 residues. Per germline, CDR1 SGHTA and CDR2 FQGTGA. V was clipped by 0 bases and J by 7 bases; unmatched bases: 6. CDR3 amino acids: CASSLTRDRGGNEQFF. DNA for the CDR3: TGTGCCAGCAGCTTAACCCGGGACAGGGGCGGTAATGAGCAGTTCTTC.

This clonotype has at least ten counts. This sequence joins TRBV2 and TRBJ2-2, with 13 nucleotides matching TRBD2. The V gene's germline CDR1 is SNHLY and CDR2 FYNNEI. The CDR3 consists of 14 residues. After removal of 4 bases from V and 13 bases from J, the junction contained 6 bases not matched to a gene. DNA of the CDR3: TGTGCCAGCAGTGGAGGGACTAGCGGGGCTCGGCTGTTTTTT. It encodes CASSGGTSGARLFF.

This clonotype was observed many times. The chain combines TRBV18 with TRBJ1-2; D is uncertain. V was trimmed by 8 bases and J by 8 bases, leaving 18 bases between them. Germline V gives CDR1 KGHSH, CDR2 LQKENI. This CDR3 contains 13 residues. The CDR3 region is CASGEAPAEGYTF. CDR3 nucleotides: TGTGCCAGCGGAGAGGCCCCCGCGGAGGGCTACACCTTC.

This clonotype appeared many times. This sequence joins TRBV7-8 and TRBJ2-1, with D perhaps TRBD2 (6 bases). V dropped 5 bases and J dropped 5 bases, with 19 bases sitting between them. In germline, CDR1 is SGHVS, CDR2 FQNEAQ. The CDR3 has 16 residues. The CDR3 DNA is TGTGCCAGCAGCCGAGATTACCGGGACTCTCACAATGAGCAGTTCTTC. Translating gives CASSRDYRDSHNEQFF. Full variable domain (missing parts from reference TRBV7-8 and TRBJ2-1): GAGVSQSPRYKVAKRGQDVALRCDPISGHVSLFWYQQALGQGPEFLTYFQNEAQLDKSGLPSDRFFAERPEGSVSTLKIQRTQQEDSAVYLCASSRDYRDSHNEQFFGPGTRLTVL.

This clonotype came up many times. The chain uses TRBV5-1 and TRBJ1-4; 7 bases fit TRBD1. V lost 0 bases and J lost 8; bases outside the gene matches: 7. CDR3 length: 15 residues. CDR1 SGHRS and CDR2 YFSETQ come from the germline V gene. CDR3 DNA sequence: TGCGCCAGCAGCTTGGATCCAGGGGGTAGAGAAAAACTGTTTTTT. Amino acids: CASSLDPGGREKLFF.

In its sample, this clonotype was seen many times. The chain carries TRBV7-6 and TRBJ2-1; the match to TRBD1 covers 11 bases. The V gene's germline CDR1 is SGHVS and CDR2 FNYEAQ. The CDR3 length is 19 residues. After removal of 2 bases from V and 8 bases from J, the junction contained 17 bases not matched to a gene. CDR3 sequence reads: CASSLYSVGDRGLEDEQFF. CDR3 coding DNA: TGTGCCAGCAGCTTATACTCGGTAGGGGACAGGGGGTTAGAGGATGAGCAGTTCTTC.

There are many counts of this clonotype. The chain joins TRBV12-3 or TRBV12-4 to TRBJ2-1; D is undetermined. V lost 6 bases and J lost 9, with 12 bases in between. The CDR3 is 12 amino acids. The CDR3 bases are TGTGCCAGCAGACCCTCCGTGGGTGAGCAGTTCTTC. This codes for CASRPSVGEQFF.

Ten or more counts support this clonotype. The chain's CDR3 is CASSPYSGTARTEAFF. CDR3 in DNA: TGTGCCAGCAGCCCTTATAGCGGGACAGCGAGGACTGAAGCTTTCTTT. V and J are TRBV9 and TRBJ1-1, with 7 nucleotides matching TRBD1. Germline loops: CDR1 SGDLS, CDR2 YYNGEE. V lost 4 bases and J lost 5; bases outside the gene matches: 14. The CDR3 contains 16 residues.

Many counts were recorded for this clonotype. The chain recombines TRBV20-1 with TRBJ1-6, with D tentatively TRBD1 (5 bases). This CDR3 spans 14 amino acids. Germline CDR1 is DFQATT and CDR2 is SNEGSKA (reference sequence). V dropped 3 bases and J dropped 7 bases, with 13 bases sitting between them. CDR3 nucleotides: TGCAGTGCTAGCGCGGCGACAGAAAATTCACCCCTCCACTTT. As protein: CSASAATENSPLHF.

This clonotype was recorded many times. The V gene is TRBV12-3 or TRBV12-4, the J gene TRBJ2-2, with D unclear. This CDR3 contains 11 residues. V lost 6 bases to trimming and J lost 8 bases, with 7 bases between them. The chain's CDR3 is CASSPQGELFF. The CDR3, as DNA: TGTGCCAGCAGCCCACAGGGGGAGCTGTTTTTT.